This TCR beta chain was captured by sequencing in a study of T cells after yellow fever vaccination. As for the study in general: SMART-Seq v4 Ultra Low Input prepared the low-cell-number fractions.

TCRdb analysed the 5' RACE reads with MiXCR anew, one entry per CDR3 protein. The table has around 530,000 distinct CDR3 sequences, 17% seen once; the top ten hold roughly a sixth. Looked up from germline, CDR1 is KGHSH and CDR2 is LQKENI. The CDR3 runs to 15 residues. V dropped 3 bases and J dropped 7 bases, with 13 bases sitting between them. The sequence came from a man in his late teens or twenties who received the YFV17D yellow fever vaccine. Sequencing was performed on PBMCs, taken 5 to 6 days after the first yellow fever vaccination. This chain connects TRBV18 to TRBJ1-6; D not resolved. As DNA, the CDR3 is TGTGCCAGCTCACCTCGGGTGGAGGCAAATTCACCCCTCCACTTT. This translates into CASSPRVEANSPLHF.